The subject of this entry is one TCR beta chain. CDR1 and CDR2 from the germline V gene are SGDLS and YYNGEE. This CDR3 is 16 amino acids long. V was pared by 3 bases and J by 3 bases, with 6 bases of the junction left unmatched. PCR was performed using 60 Vbeta and 13 Jbeta primers. TCRdb keeps only in-frame clones here, not all; method: immunoSEQ multiplex PCR. The sample contains 100,000 to 150,000 clones, over 70% of which appear only once. The data were taken from a study of cytomegalovirus exposure and HLA in healthy donors. The TCR sequence derives from a female donor in good health and CMV-seronegative. The sequencing sample was made of PBMCs. This chain uses TRBV9 with TRBJ1-6, with TRBD1 matching 7 bases. CDR3: CASSGTQGNYNSPLHF. The CDR3 region has the DNA TGTGCCAGCAGCGGTACACAGGGGAACTATAATTCACCCCTCCACTTT. Using reference TRBV9 and TRBJ1-6 for the parts outside the CDR3, the full variable domain is DSGVTQTPKHLITATGQRVTLRCSPRSGDLSVYWYQQSLDQGLQFLIQYYNGEERAKGNILERFSAQQFPDLHSELNLSSLELGDSALYFCASSGTQGNYNSPLHFGNGTRLTVT.